A selection of T cell receptor beta chains follows, all from one sample in a study of shared clonotypes between healthy human individuals. Repertoires were generated with immunoSEQ multiplex PCR, while TCRdb's copy carries only in-frame clones and drops some. The sample records 2 million or so clones, approximately 95% being singletons. Sequences were obtained from naive CD4+ T cells sorted from blood. Receptor source: a man aged 18 to 29 in good health. Each CDR3 is given with its conserved first and last residue. A D gene is named only where the DNA matches it firmly. Size is omitted from some rows. Given values are once, few, many or a class for expanded clones.

>TRBV5-4|TRBJ2-7|.|.
CASSSQDTYEQYF
TGTGCCAGCAGCTCCCAAGACACCTACGAGCAGTACTTC
>TRBV7-9|TRBJ1-1|.|.
CASVRGGAGTEAFF
TGTGCCAGCGTCAGGGGTGGGGCCGGCACTGAAGCTTTCTTT
>TRBV5-4|TRBJ2-6|.|.
CASSSDSSGANVLTF
TGTGCCAGCAGCTCCGACAGCTCTGGGGCCAACGTCCTGACTTTC
>TRBV10-3|TRBJ1-6|.|.
CAISRGPSNSPLHF
TGTGCCATCAGTCGAGGACCTTCTAATTCACCCCTCCACTTT
>TRBV5-1|TRBJ2-2|TRBD1|.
CASSWTATGGRANTGELFF
TGCGCCAGCAGCTGGACTGCGACAGGGGGAAGGGCGAACACCGGGGAGCTGTTTTTT
>TRBV7-9|TRBJ2-7|TRBD2|.
CASSLEPAGAYEQYF
TGTGCCAGCAGCTTAGAGCCAGCGGGGGCCTACGAGCAGTACTTC
>TRBV9|TRBJ2-1|.|.
CASSPSTGVREQFF
TGTGCCAGCAGCCCTTCCACCGGGGTGAGGGAGCAGTTCTTC
>TRBV4-1|TRBJ1-4|.|.
CASSQVGEGNEKLFF
TGCGCCAGCAGCCAAGTAGGGGAGGGGAATGAAAAACTGTTTTTT
>TRBV27|TRBJ2-3|TRBD2|.
CASSLAGVGGGTQYF
TGTGCCAGCAGTTTAGCGGGAGTGGGGGGTGGTACGCAGTATTTT
>TRBV2|TRBJ1-4|TRBD1|.
CASSGTVGTEKLFF
TGTGCCAGCAGCGGGACAGTTGGGACTGAAAAACTGTTTTTT
>TRBV4-1|TRBJ2-5|.|.
CASSQVGRDPPGRETQYF
TGCGCCAGCAGCCAAGTGGGTAGGGACCCCCCGGGCAGAGAGACCCAGTACTTC
>TRBV2|TRBJ1-1|.|.
CASSEAAVEAFF
TGTGCCAGCAGTGAAGCGGCTGTTGAAGCTTTCTTT
>TRBV5-1|TRBJ2-7|TRBD1|.
CASSLLGGTGFYEQYF
TGCGCCAGCAGCTTGTTAGGCGGGACAGGGTTTTACGAGCAGTACTTC
>TRBV5-6|TRBJ2-3|.|.
CASSLGGRGDTQYF
TGTGCCAGCAGCCTTGGGGGGCGGGGAGATACGCAGTATTTT
>TRBV6-1|TRBJ1-5|.|.
CASTEGRNQPQHF
TGTGCCAGCACGGAAGGGCGCAATCAGCCCCAGCATTTT
>TRBV6-4|TRBJ2-1|.|.
CASSIDAYSYNEQFF
TGTGCCAGCAGCATTGACGCATACTCTTACAATGAGCAGTTCTTC
>TRBV19|TRBJ2-6|.|.
CASSTTGSGANVLTF
TGTGCCAGTAGTACAACAGGTTCTGGGGCCAACGTCCTGACTTTC
>TRBV12-1|TRBJ1-5|.|.
CASSFVQGRDQPQHF
TGTGCCAGCAGCTTTGTACAGGGGCGGGATCAGCCCCAGCATTTT
>TRBV2|TRBJ1-2|TRBD1|.
CASSELHTGAVGYTF
TGTGCCAGCAGTGAACTCCATACAGGGGCCGTAGGCTACACCTTC
>TRBV7-9|TRBJ2-1|TRBD2|.
CASSKGGEGYNEQFF
TGTGCCAGCAGCAAGGGCGGGGAGGGGTACAATGAGCAGTTCTTC
>TRBV2|TRBJ1-1|.|.
CASTGVRRDTEAFF
TGTGCCAGCACCGGGGTCCGAAGGGACACTGAAGCTTTCTTT
>TRBV6-1|TRBJ2-5|.|.
CASSEGLRETQYF
TGTGCCAGCAGTGAAGGGCTGAGAGAGACCCAGTACTTC
>TRBV6-6|TRBJ2-5|.|.
CASSPGPSRETQYF
TGTGCCAGCAGTCCGGGTCCCTCCCGTGAGACCCAGTACTTC
>TRBV7-9|TRBJ2-3|TRBD2|.
CASTFSGGRTDTQYF
TGTGCCAGCACCTTTAGCGGGGGGAGGACAGATACGCAGTATTTT
>TRBV4-2|TRBJ2-3|TRBD2|.
CASSQTSGGAVDTQYF
TGTGCCAGCAGCCAAACTAGCGGGGGGGCCGTAGATACGCAGTATTTT
>TRBV5-1|TRBJ1-2|.|.
CASSGEGAYGYTF
TGCGCCAGCAGCGGGGAAGGTGCCTATGGCTACACCTTC
>TRBV18|TRBJ1-3|.|once
CASSLSTDSSSGNTIYF
TGTGCCAGCTCACTGTCGACAGATTCCAGCTCTGGAAACACCATATATTTT
>TRBV6-1|TRBJ2-3|.|.
CASSTGGGTDTQYF
TGTGCCAGCAGTACAGGCGGCGGCACAGATACGCAGTATTTT
>TRBV5-6|TRBJ1-2|.|.
CASSWGQGSYGYTF
TGTGCCAGCAGTTGGGGGCAGGGGAGCTATGGCTACACCTTC
>TRBV19|TRBJ1-2|.|once
CASSIDRGHGDYTF
TGTGCCAGTAGTATAGATAGGGGACATGGAGACTACACCTTC
>TRBV7-2|TRBJ2-1|TRBD2|.
CASSLSRGSYNEQFF
TGTGCCAGCAGCTTAAGTCGCGGGAGTTACAATGAGCAGTTCTTC
>TRBV6-1|TRBJ2-3|TRBD1|.
CASSEDRGLRTDTQYF
TGTGCCAGCAGTGAGGACAGGGGACTTCGCACAGATACGCAGTATTTT
>TRBV27|TRBJ2-2|TRBD1|few
CASSPGTANTGELFF
TGTGCCAGCAGCCCCGGGACAGCGAACACCGGGGAGCTGTTTTTT
>TRBV25-1|TRBJ1-3|.|once
CAGSSAGASSGNIIYF
TGTGCCGGCAGCAGCGCCGGGGCTAGCTCTGGAAACATCATATATTTT
>TRBV28|TRBJ2-7|.|once
CASSLGYLYEQYF
TGTGCCAGCAGCCTCGGGTACTTGTACGAGCAGTACTTC